This TCR beta chain is from a study of cytomegalovirus exposure and HLA in healthy donors. It was with 60 Vbeta and 13 Jbeta primers that the PCR ran. Data came from immunoSEQ multiplex PCR; TCRdb stores just in-frame clones and leaves some out. The table lists approximately 150,000 clones, about four fifths of them singletons. This CDR3 has 13 residues. Germline CDR1 and CDR2: SGDLS and YYNGEE. V shed 0 bases and J shed 2 bases, with 6 bases lying between them. Unrecorded immune exposures were likely, despite nominal health at sampling. The receptor comes from a young woman in good health and CMV-seropositive. The specimen was PBMCs. This chain joins TRBV9 and TRBJ2-7; D remains unclear. CDR3 protein: CASSVAPAYEQYF. CDR3 coding DNA: TGTGCCAGCAGCGTAGCTCCAGCCTACGAGCAGTACTTC.